This TCR beta chain was recorded in a study of cytomegalovirus exposure and HLA in healthy donors. Points on this clone: What it recognizes is unknown.

The protocol was immunoSEQ multiplex PCR, while the TCRdb copy is restricted to in-frame clones and leaves out a portion. The profile shows approximately 210,000 clones, roughly 82% of them singletons. The V end lost 5 bases, the J end lost 7 bases, and 21 bases lay between the germline ends. CDR1 is SGHAT and CDR2 is FQDESV in the germline V gene (reference sequence). The CDR3 is made up of 15 amino acids. Notes on the study in general: Cytomegalovirus status was reportedly diagnosed by the classifier with high sensitivity and specificity.

This sequence joins TRBV11-1 and TRBJ2-7; TRBD2 is a possible D gene (6 bases). This sequence originates from a woman in her late teens or twenties in good health and CMV-seronegative. The sample comprised PBMCs. CDR3 coding DNA: TGTGCCAGCAGCCCAACAGGAGGGACTGTTACAGAGCAGTACTTC. The encoded protein is CASSPTGGTVTEQYF. The full variable domain, with the rest looked up from reference TRBV11-1 and TRBJ2-7, is EAEVAQSPRYKITEKSQAVAFWCDPISGHATLYWYRQILGQGPELLVQFQDESVVDDSQLPKDRFSAERLKGVDSTLKIQPAELGDSAMYLCASSPTGGTVTEQYFGPGTRLTVT.